This T cell receptor (beta chain) was sequenced for a study of T cell repertoires in ileal Crohn's disease. V lost 4 bases and J lost 5, with 17 bases in between. Germline CDR1 and CDR2: GTSNPN and SVGIG (reference sequence). The CDR3 contains 14 residues. This clone was detected a few times. The target antigen is unknown. Study-level results: Endoscopic recurrence occurred in every patient whose clonality exceeded 26.8%. Compared with non-smokers, active smokers at surgery showed more clonal expansions.

TCRdb's copy holds only in-frame clones and misses some; the assay was immunoSEQ multiplex PCR. Seen here are roughly 31,000 clones, about 82% observed once, and the top ten hold 15% to 20%. The source of this sequence is an adult with Crohn's disease. The chain has TRBV30 and TRBJ1-2; the D is unclear. The sample comprised ileal tissue. The CDR3 region is CAWTGVAALYGYTF. The CDR3 nucleotides are TGTGCCTGGACCGGGGTCGCGGCTCTTTATGGCTACACCTTC.